This record looks at one T cell receptor beta chain sequence and its context. This record comes from a study of T-cell reconstitution after alpha-beta-depleted transplantation in children. The CDR3 is 15 amino acids. J lost 1 base, V lost 5 bases, and 9 bases had no gene match. Germline V CDR1 and CDR2: SGHRS, YFSETQ. As it was prepared, the TCRbeta library received unique molecular identifiers. TCRdb analysed the PCR reads with MiXCR anew, one entry per CDR3 protein. The sample lists 450,000 to 500,000 distinct CDR3 sequences; roughly an eighth were seen once. The sequencing here drew on PBMCs from the stem cell graft donor, taken from the stem cell graft. The rearrangement joins TRBV5-1 to TRBJ2-7; 7 bases map to TRBD2. The clonotype originates from a human donor who donated a stem cell graft to a child with combined immunodeficiency. The CDR3 reads CASRTLAALSYEQYF. CDR3 DNA: TGCGCCAGCAGGACGCTAGCGGCACTATCCTACGAGCAGTACTTC.